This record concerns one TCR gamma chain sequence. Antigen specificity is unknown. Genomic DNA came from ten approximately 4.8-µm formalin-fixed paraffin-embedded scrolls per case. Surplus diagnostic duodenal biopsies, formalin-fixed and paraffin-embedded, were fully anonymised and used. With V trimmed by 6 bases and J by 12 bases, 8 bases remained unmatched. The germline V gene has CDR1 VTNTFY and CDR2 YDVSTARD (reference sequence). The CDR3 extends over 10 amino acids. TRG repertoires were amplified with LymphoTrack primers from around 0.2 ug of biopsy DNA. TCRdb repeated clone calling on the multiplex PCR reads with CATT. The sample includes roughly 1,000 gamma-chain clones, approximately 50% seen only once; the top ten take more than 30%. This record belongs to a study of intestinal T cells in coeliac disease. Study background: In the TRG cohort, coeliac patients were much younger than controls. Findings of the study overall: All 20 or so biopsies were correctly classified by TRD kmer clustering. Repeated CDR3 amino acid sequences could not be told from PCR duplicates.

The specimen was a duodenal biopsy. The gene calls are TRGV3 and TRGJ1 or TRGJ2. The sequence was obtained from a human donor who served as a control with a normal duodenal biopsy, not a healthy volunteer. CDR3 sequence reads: CATWSLGKLF. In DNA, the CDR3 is TGTGCCACCTGGAGTTTAGGGAAACTCTTT.